Given below is one T cell receptor (beta chain) in context. Its specificity is unknown. The sample comes from a study of T cells in Graves' hyperthyroidism and ophthalmopathy. Broader study findings: Ophthalmopathy was predicted by the model a median of roughly 6.6 months ahead of onset. Ophthalmopathy and stable hyperthyroidism were told apart by a 13 V-J model. Most thyroid clonotypes expanded above 0.001 were also detected in blood.

The germline V gene encodes CDR1 DFQATT and CDR2 SNEGSKA (reference sequence). V was pared by 8 bases and J by 4 bases, with 2 bases between. This CDR3 is 9 amino acids long. RNA transcripts gave rise to amplified TCR beta CDR3 regions. TCR CDR3 regions were first amplified by RT-PCR with HTBI primers. TCRdb redid the calling of the multiplex PCR reads with MiXCR, one entry per CDR3 protein. The repertoire holds a few hundred thousand distinct CDR3 sequences, with 46% as singletons. Uncontrolled infection, other autoimmune disease, pregnancy or lactation disqualified patients from enrolment. Sequencing was done on a sample of peripheral blood or thyroid tissue (not recorded which). This chain joins TRBV20-1 and TRBJ2-2; D remains ambiguous. The sequence was collected from an adult woman with Graves' disease, either hyperthyroidism or ophthalmopathy (not recorded which). The CDR3, as DNA: TGCAGTCCCACCGGGGAGCTGTTTTTT. It translates to CSPTGELFF.